This T cell receptor beta chain was observed in a study of metastatic and nonmetastatic thyroid tumors. Study-wide context: Repertoires from blood and tumor or nodule tissue of malignant and benign thyroid patients were compared.

No treatment of any kind had been given to any patient before thyroid surgery. Original processing methods: A papillary thyroid cancer distant-metastasis classifier was built from CDR3 differences across clinicopathological groups. TCRdb re-analyzed the PCR reads through MiXCR. In this record, the V and J calls reflect TCRdb's handling and not the investigators' own analysis. The top ten clones hold about 6.6% of a sample with around 40,000 clones, roughly 17% of them seen once. Only a few counts were recorded for this clone. Its target is not known. Points from the study as a whole: Patients with malignant thyroid tumors reportedly had significantly higher TCR beta diversity than those with benign nodules, in blood and tumor.

The sample taken for sequencing was blood. This sequence originates from a male donor with papillary thyroid cancer or a benign thyroid nodule (not recorded which). Some clones in this sample may be carry-over from other donors' samples.

The CDR3 sequence is CASSYSAFSGTSDDDQYF. For the CDR3, the DNA is TGTGCCAGCAGTTACTCGGCGTTTTCCGGGACTAGTGACGATGATCAGTACTTC. The chain carries TRBV6-2 or TRBV6-3 and TRBJ2-7; 8 nucleotides agree with TRBD2. V was pared by 0 bases and J by 10 bases, with 20 bases of the junction left unmatched. The CDR3 contains 18 residues. Germline V gene data show CDR1 as MNHEY and CDR2 as SVGEGT.